The 14 T cell receptor beta chains below were found in one sample sequenced in a study of breast tumors, draining lymph nodes, adjacent tissues (dated by TCRdb to 2016 to 2017). Lymph node samples were obtained from the axillary draining lymph nodes of breast cancer patients. Library preparation was by multiplex PCR. These reads were obtained on an Illumina HiSeq 2000. TCRdb cleaned the public reads at Q25 with fastp, built clones with MiXCR and kept in-frame beta chains. Duplicate CDR3 protein sequences are folded into a single record with the most common DNA and genes. Here the sample has 150,000 to 200,000 distinct CDR3 sequences; 30% to 35% occur a single time. 3.5% to 4.5% of the sample comes from the top ten. The sequencing input was axillary lymph node tissue. The receptors derive from a female donor with breast cancer. Some clones in this sample may be carry-over from other donors' samples.

This clonotype was seen a handful of times. The CDR3 DNA reads TGTGCCAGCAGATCCCCAGGGGCGGGCCACAATGAGCAGTTCTTC. It codes for CASRSPGAGHNEQFF. This chain connects TRBV6-2 or TRBV6-3 to TRBJ2-1; D is perhaps TRBD1 (6 bases). Between the trimmed V and J ends, which lost 6 bases and 5 bases, there was a span of 17 bases. This CDR3 spans 15 amino acids. Germline CDR1 reads MNHEY; CDR2 reads SVGEGT.

This clonotype was counted ten times or more. The V and J genes are TRBV2 and TRBJ2-7, with D possibly being TRBD2 (6 bases). Trimming removed 4 bases at V and 2 bases at J, with 12 bases between. CDR1 is SNHLY, CDR2 FYNNEI, per germline. The length of the CDR3 is 14 residues. CDR3 sequence (DNA): TGTGCCAGCAGTGCCGGGACTCCAACCTACGAGCAGTACTTC. Amino acids: CASSAGTPTYEQYF.

There are a few counts of this clonotype. The genes are TRBV7-3 and TRBJ1-1; D may be TRBD1 (6 bases). With 0 bases removed from V and 0 bases from J, the gap between germline ends came to 8 bases. This CDR3 contains 15 residues. CDR1 and CDR2 from the germline V gene are SGHTA and FQGTGA. In nucleotides, the CDR3 is TGTGCCAGCAGCTTAACCAGGGGCATGAACACTGAAGCTTTCTTT. Its translation is CASSLTRGMNTEAFF. Looking up the rest from reference TRBV7-3 and TRBJ1-1 gives the full variable domain: GAGVSQTPSNKVTEKGKYVELRCDPISGHTALYWYRQSLGQGPEFLIYFQGTGAADDSGLPNDRFFAVRPEGSVSTLKIQRTERGDSAVYLCASSLTRGMNTEAFFGQGTRLTVV.

The chain carries TRBV12-3 or TRBV12-4 and TRBJ2-7; D is possibly TRBD2 (6 bases). The V and J ends lost 3 bases and 0 bases respectively, with 21 bases between them. The CDR3 loop spans 18 amino acids. CDR3 coding DNA: TGTGCCAGCAGTTTTGGGGACTCCGGACTCCCAAGCTCCTACGAGCAGTACTTC. Translated: CASSFGDSGLPSSYEQYF.

This clonotype was seen a few times. The rearrangement joins TRBV5-8 to TRBJ2-5; 7 nucleotides line up with TRBD2. The CDR3 runs 18 residues. Germline V lookup: CDR1 SGHTS, CDR2 YDEGEE. Trimming removed 4 bases from V and 2 bases from J; junction bases left unmatched: 17. CDR3 sequence reads: CASSPGTTGNGGQETQYF. The CDR3 DNA is TGTGCCAGCAGCCCGGGGACTACCGGCAATGGGGGGCAAGAGACCCAGTACTTC.

In its sample, this clonotype was seen many times. V gene TRBV5-4 combines with J gene TRBJ1-2, with TRBD1 as a possible D gene (5 bases). Trimming removed 0 bases at V and 4 bases at J, with 7 bases between. The CDR3 consists of 13 residues. CDR1 SGHNT and CDR2 YYREEE come from the germline V gene (reference sequence). CDR3 bases: TGTGCCAGCAGCTTGGTGGGGGTCTATGGCTACACCTTC. Its protein product is CASSLVGVYGYTF.

This chain joins TRBV29-1 and TRBJ1-2; D is possibly TRBD1 (6 bases). The CDR3 length is 11 residues. Germline loops: CDR1 SQVTM, CDR2 ANQGSEA. Trimming left V 8 bases short and J 2 bases short, with 9 bases between. In DNA, the CDR3 is TGCAGCTTTGGACAGAACTATGGCTACACCTTC. Residues: CSFGQNYGYTF.

The chain employs TRBV20-1 and TRBJ2-6; 7 nucleotides align to TRBD2. The CDR3 runs to 15 residues. Germline V gene lookup returns CDR1 DFQATT and CDR2 SNEGSKA (reference sequence). The ends lost 6 bases at V and 0 bases at J; junction bases unmatched: 5. CDR3 coding DNA: TGCAGTGCCGTAGGCGGGAGCTCTGGGGCCAACGTCCTGACTTTC. This translates into CSAVGGSSGANVLTF.

This clonotype turned up a few times. This may come from a read error, since a much larger clone is one base off. In DNA form, the CDR3 reads TGTGCCAGCAGCTCAGCCCCCCCAGGCTGGTATGGCTACCCCTTC. Amino acids: CASSSAPPGWYGYPF. The chain links TRBV7-4 to TRBJ1-2, with D uncertain. Germline assignment: CDR1 SGHVT and CDR2 SQSDAQ. This CDR3 contains 15 residues.

V and J are TRBV19 and TRBJ2-2, with TRBD2 matching over 8 bases. Per the germline V gene, CDR1 is LNHDA and CDR2 is SQIVND (reference sequence). J gave up 7 bases and V 6 bases, and 7 bases lay outside the gene matches. This CDR3 spans 14 amino acids. CDR3 protein: CASSPGGRGGELFF. The CDR3 DNA sequence: TGTGCCAGTAGCCCGGGGGGGCGGGGCGGGGAGCTGTTTTTT.

This clonotype was found many times. The genes are TRBV5-1 and TRBJ1-2; D call uncertain. Per germline, CDR1 SGHRS and CDR2 YFSETQ. The CDR3 totals 15 residues. Trimming cost V 0 bases and J 5 bases, with 14 bases left between them. The CDR3: CASSLVSDGGYGYTF. For the CDR3, the DNA is TGCGCCAGCAGCTTGGTATCGGACGGAGGATATGGCTACACCTTC.

About this clonotype itself: One end of the junction fails to match germline, which may point to a read error. The V and J genes are TRBV20-1 and TRBJ2-5; the D gene is possibly TRBD2 (5 bases). Germline V gene data show CDR1 as DFQATT and CDR2 as SNEGSKA (reference sequence). CDR3 length: 12 residues. CDR3 bases: TGCGGTGCAAGGACTGTTCAAGAGACCCAGTACTTC. It yields the protein CGARTVQETQYF.

With respect to this clonotype: A much larger clone lies one base from this, so it may be a read error. The CDR3 end shows no conserved phenylalanine or tryptophan, and so a read error is likely. This sequence joins TRBV4-1 and TRBJ2-5; 8 nucleotides match TRBD2. J gave up 5 bases and V 5 bases, and 16 bases lay outside the gene matches. The CDR3 has 17 residues. Looked up from germline, CDR1 is MGHRA and CDR2 is YSYEKL. DNA for the CDR3: TGCGCCAGCAGCGCCGGACACTCAGCGGGAGTAGGGGAGACCCAGTACCTC. Its translation is CASSAGHSAGVGETQYL.

This clonotype has at least ten counts. The V gene is TRBV5-1, the J gene TRBJ2-5, with 14 bases that match TRBD2. Per the germline V gene, CDR1 is SGHRS and CDR2 is YFSETQ. After removal of 6 bases from V and 5 bases from J, the junction contained 6 bases not matched to a gene. The CDR3 loop spans 15 amino acids. CDR3 residues: CASKTSGGAGETQYF. For the CDR3, the DNA is TGCGCCAGCAAGACTAGCGGGGGGGCCGGGGAGACCCAGTACTTC.